Sequencing of this TCR beta chain was carried out in a study of blood T cell repertoires in COVID-19. Study summary: Sites across the United States, Italy and Spain contributed samples from acute and convalescent COVID-19. In each case, the material was cDNA or gDNA derived from T cells, B-cell-depleted T cells, or PBMCs.

Trimming removed 6 bases from V and 9 bases from J; junction bases left unmatched: 6. This CDR3 has 12 residues. Germline values: CDR1 SGHRS, CDR2 YFSETQ. Original analysis: Estimation of nucleated cell counts relied on the amplification of reference gene primers. The repertoire was sequenced with immunoSEQ multiplex PCR; TCRdb's copy has only in-frame clones and lacks some. D and trimming were read from the DNA, whereas the V and J calls and clone size are those reported in that table. The sample gives approximately 230,000 clones, around 88% of which show up once; roughly 5% is in the top ten. The TCR comes from an elderly man with acute or convalescent COVID-19. J is TRBJ2-1 and V is TRBV5-1; 7 bases are shared with TRBD1. The sequenced sample was peripheral blood. CDR3 sequence reads: CASTENRGEQFF. The CDR3 nucleotides read TGCGCCAGCACCGAAAACAGGGGTGAGCAGTTCTTC.